These 8 T cell receptor beta chains originate from one sample sequenced in a study of control samples from healthy donors and cancer patients. Sequenced by immunoSEQ multiplex PCR; TCRdb stores in-frame clones only, minus some. The sample has about 69,000 clones, 75% to 90% seen once. The sequencing sample was made of PBMCs. These TCRs come from a woman between 45 and 65 years old with lung cancer.

The gene calls are TRBV9 and TRBJ2-2; 7 bases match TRBD1. This CDR3 spans 13 amino acids. With 3 bases clipped from V and 6 bases from J, the junction kept 2 bases outside the gene matches. The germline V gene has CDR1 SGDLS and CDR2 YYNGEE. In nucleotides, the CDR3 is TGTGCCAGCAGCGGACAGGGTCCCGGGGAGCTGTTTTTT. It yields the protein CASSGQGPGELFF.

This chain uses TRBV3-1 (or the pseudogene TRBV3-2) with TRBJ1-5; D is uncertain. The V end lost 0 bases, the J end lost 2 bases, and 5 bases lay between the germline ends. The germline CDR1 and CDR2 sequences are LGHDT and YNNKEL (reference sequence). CDR3 size: 14 residues. The CDR3 coding sequence is TGTGCCAGCAGCCAAGATACGGGCAATCAGCCCCAGCATTTT. Its translation is CASSQDTGNQPQHF.

The chain employs TRBV14 and TRBJ2-6, with D possibly being TRBD2 (7 bases). This CDR3 comprises 18 residues. V was shortened by 0 bases and J by 0 bases, with 12 bases between the two germline ends. The germline V gene has CDR1 SGHDN and CDR2 FVKESK. The CDR3 coding sequence is TGTGCCAGCAGCCAAGAGGGGGGGGCCCTCTCTGGGGCCAACGTCCTGACTTTC. As protein: CASSQEGGALSGANVLTF. Looking up the rest from reference TRBV14 and TRBJ2-6 gives the full variable domain: EAGVTQFPSHSVIEKGQTVTLRCDPISGHDNLYWYRRVMGKEIKFLLHFVKESKQDESGMPNNRFLAERTGGTYSTLKVQPAELEDSGVYFCASSQEGGALSGANVLTFGAGSRLTVL.

Concerning this clone itself: One junction end disagrees with the germline gene, perhaps due to a read error. CDR3 DNA: TGTGCCACCAGTGATTTGCGCAACGAACACCGGGGAGCTATTTTT. Its translation: CATSDLRNEHRGAIF. The chain links TRBV24-1 to TRBJ2-2; maybe TRBD2 (5 bases). Germline CDR1 and CDR2: KGHDR and SFDVKD. CDR3 length equals 15 residues.

The chain employs TRBV11-2 and TRBJ1-5; D perhaps matches TRBD1 (6 bases). The CDR3 is made up of 14 amino acids. Germline V lookup: CDR1 SGHAT, CDR2 FQNNGV. V shed 2 bases and J shed 7 bases, with 12 bases lying between them. CDR3 sequence (DNA): TGTGCCAGCAGCTTAAAGGGGGAGACCCAGCCCCAGCATTTT. It encodes CASSLKGETQPQHF.

This chain uses TRBV27 with TRBJ2-5; 12 positions match TRBD1. Germline CDR1 MNHEY, CDR2 SMNVEV (reference sequence). Germline trimming cut 8 bases from V and 6 bases from J; bases unmatched to any gene: 16. This CDR3 is built from 17 residues. CDR3 sequence (DNA): TGTGCCAGCGGGGCCCGGTTGGCCGGGACAGGGGGCAAGACCCAGTACTTC. It yields the protein CASGARLAGTGGKTQYF.

V usage is TRBV6-1 and J usage is TRBJ1-2; D gene ambiguous. This CDR3 region has 13 residues. CDR1 is MNHNS, CDR2 SASEGT, per germline. The V end was cut by 0 bases, the J end by 2 bases, with 4 bases between. DNA of the CDR3: TGTGCCAGCAGTGAAGCGGGGAACTATGGCTACACCTTC. Its protein product is CASSEAGNYGYTF.

This clone was picked up a small number of times. The chain carries TRBV5-1 and TRBJ1-3; D gene ambiguous. CDR3 length: 15 amino acids. Germline-derived CDR1 and CDR2 are SGHRS and YFSETQ. Trimming pared 0 bases from V and 1 base from J, leaving 8 bases between. CDR3 bases: TGCGCCAGCAGCTTGGTGAGGGCGTCTGGAAACACCATATATTTT. Translation: CASSLVRASGNTIYF.